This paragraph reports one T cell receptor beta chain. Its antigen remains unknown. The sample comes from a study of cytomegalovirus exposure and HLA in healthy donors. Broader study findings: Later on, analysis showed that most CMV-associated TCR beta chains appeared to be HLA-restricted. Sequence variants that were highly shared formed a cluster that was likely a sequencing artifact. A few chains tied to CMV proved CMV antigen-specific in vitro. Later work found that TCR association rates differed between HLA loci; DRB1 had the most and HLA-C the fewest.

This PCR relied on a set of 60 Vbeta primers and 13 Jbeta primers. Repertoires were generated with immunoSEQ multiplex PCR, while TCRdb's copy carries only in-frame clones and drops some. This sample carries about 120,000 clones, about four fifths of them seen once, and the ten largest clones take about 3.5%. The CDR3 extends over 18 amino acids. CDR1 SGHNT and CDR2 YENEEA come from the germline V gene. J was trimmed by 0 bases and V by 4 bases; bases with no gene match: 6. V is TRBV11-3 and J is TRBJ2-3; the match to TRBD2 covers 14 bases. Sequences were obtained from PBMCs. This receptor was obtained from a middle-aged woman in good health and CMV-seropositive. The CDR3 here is CASSSGLAGGGSTDTQYF. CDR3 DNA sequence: TGTGCCAGCAGCTCCGGACTAGCGGGAGGAGGAAGCACAGATACGCAGTATTTT.